This record looks at one TCR beta chain sequence and its context. Its antigen remains unknown. Additional DNA sequences in this sample encode the identical CDR3. Replicate PCRs run on sorted subsets employed 200 ng DNA, around 27,000 T cell genomes. The repertoire was sequenced with immunoSEQ multiplex PCR; TCRdb's copy has only in-frame clones and lacks some. This sample yields hundreds of thousands of clones, of which less than 98% are seen a single time; 0.045% to 0.06% belongs to the top ten. Those who donated were healthy HIV-negative adults, with no recent acute infections or vaccinations reported. Per germline, CDR1 SGHTA and CDR2 FQGNSA. The CDR3 is 14 amino acids. Trimming shortened V by 6 bases and J by 7 bases, and 13 bases separated the two germline ends. This entry is derived from a study of shared clonotypes between healthy human individuals. Notes on the study in general: Represented genetic and exposure-history diversity was restricted by having few donors.

The chain recombines TRBV7-2 with TRBJ1-6; perhaps TRBD1 as D (6 bases). This clonotype was sampled from a woman aged 25 to 39 in good health. The specimen was naive CD4+ T cells sorted from blood. Subset meaning: CD45RA+ positively selected. CDR3 in amino acids: CASRLQGSNSPLHF. As DNA, the CDR3 is TGTGCCAGCAGATTACAGGGTAGCAATTCACCCCTCCACTTT.